The 21 T cell receptor beta chains given below trace back to one sample, sequenced in a study of blood T cell repertoires in COVID-19. Generated by immunoSEQ multiplex PCR, the TCRdb table keeps only in-frame clones and is missing some. This sample has 150,000 to 200,000 clones, with around nine tenths found just once. What was sequenced was peripheral blood. Receptors were obtained from a human donor in a cohort sampled during active COVID-19.

V and J are TRBV2 and TRBJ2-5, with 8 positions matching TRBD1. The J segment lost 5 bases and the V segment lost 3 bases, leaving 8 bases of the junction unmatched. The CDR3 length is 15 residues. Germline V gives CDR1 SNHLY, CDR2 FYNNEI. The CDR3 DNA sequence: TGTGCCAGCAGTGATGGACAGGGTGGCTTGGAGACCCAGTACTTC. This encodes CASSDGQGGLETQYF.

This chain joins TRBV28 and TRBJ2-7, with 9 bases aligning to TRBD1. The germline V gene encodes CDR1 MDHEN and CDR2 SYDVKM. V lost 7 bases to trimming and J lost 3 bases; unmatched junction nucleotides: 13. The CDR3 sequence is 16 residues long. The CDR3 DNA reads TGTGCCAGCACTCCCACGACCGGGACAGGGTACTACGAGCAGTACTTC. This encodes CASTPTTGTGYYEQYF.

The V call is TRBV19, the J call TRBJ1-4; D not resolved. The V gene's germline CDR1 is LNHDA and CDR2 SQIVND (reference sequence). This CDR3 is 14 amino acids long. V was clipped by 5 bases and J by 8 bases, with 15 bases between them. CDR3 bases: TGTGCCAGTAGTGGTCCTCCGGAGGGAGAAAAACTGTTTTTT. This codes for CASSGPPEGEKLFF. The variable domain in full, with the rest retrieved from reference TRBV19 and TRBJ1-4, is DGGITQSPKYLFRKEGQNVTLSCEQNLNHDAMYWYRQDPGQGLRLIYYSQIVNDFQKGDIAEGYSVSREKKESFPLTVTSAQKNPTAFYLCASSGPPEGEKLFFGSGTQLSVL.

The V gene is TRBV3-1 (or the pseudogene TRBV3-2), the J gene TRBJ1-2, with D possibly matching TRBD1 (6 bases). Looked up from germline, CDR1 is LGHDT and CDR2 is YNNKEL (reference sequence). Trimming took off 0 bases at V and 5 bases at J, with 13 bases between the two ends. There are 15 residues in the CDR3. The CDR3 bases are TGTGCCAGCAGCCAAGATCGGGGAGGGGGTTATGGCTACACCTTC. Amino acid sequence: CASSQDRGGGYGYTF.

The rearrangement links TRBV5-1 to TRBJ2-7; TRBD1 matches 7 bases. Germline assignment: CDR1 SGHRS and CDR2 YFSETQ. V gave up 0 bases and J gave up 6 bases; unmatched junction bases: 9. The CDR3 is 15 residues long. Here the CDR3 reads CASSLAPNRGVEQYF. For the CDR3, the DNA is TGCGCCAGCAGCTTGGCCCCGAACAGGGGCGTCGAGCAGTACTTC.

The chain employs TRBV11-3 and TRBJ2-3; D is undetermined. CDR1 and CDR2 (germline): SGHNT, YENEEA. The V end was cut by 1 base, the J end by 4 bases, with 3 bases between. This CDR3 contains 12 residues. In DNA form, the CDR3 reads TGTGCCAGCAGCTTAGGCGCAGATACGCAGTATTTT. Its protein product is CASSLGADTQYF.

The rearrangement joins TRBV7-9 to TRBJ1-5; D gene uncertain. The CDR3 contains 16 residues. The germline V gene encodes CDR1 SEHNR and CDR2 FQNEAQ (reference sequence). The V gene lost 3 bases and the J gene lost 4 bases, with 16 bases spanning the gap. The DNA of the CDR3 is TGTGCCAGCAGCTTCGAGGCCCTGACCCCTAATCAGCCCCAGCATTTT. This gives the protein CASSFEALTPNQPQHF.

V gene TRBV25-1 combines with J gene TRBJ1-3; D may be TRBD1 (6 bases). The CDR3 has 14 residues. The germline V gene encodes CDR1 MGHDK and CDR2 SYGVNS. V lost 8 bases and J lost 2, with 13 bases in between. CDR3: CASSQTGAGNTIYF. The CDR3 nucleotides are TGTGCCAGCTCCCAGACAGGCGCTGGAAACACCATATATTTT.

The chain couples TRBV24-1 to TRBJ2-2, with 7 bases matching TRBD2. V was pared by 2 bases and J by 7 bases, with 21 bases of the junction left unmatched. CDR3 length: 20 amino acids. Germline V CDR1 and CDR2: KGHDR, SFDVKD. The CDR3 region has the DNA TGTGCCACCAGTGATTACGGGGGGAATGTCCGGGACTCCTCCGGCGGGGAGCTGTTTTTT. Translated: CATSDYGGNVRDSSGGELFF.

This clone was observed many times. The chain carries TRBV7-9 and TRBJ2-3, with TRBD2 as a possible D gene (5 bases). The CDR3 covers 15 residues. Germline values: CDR1 SEHNR, CDR2 FQNEAQ (reference sequence). V was trimmed by 5 bases and J by 1 base, leaving 13 bases between them. Written as DNA, the CDR3 is TGTGCCAGCAGCCCAACTATGGGAGGCACAGATACGCAGTATTTT. Protein product: CASSPTMGGTDTQYF.

CDR3 residues: CASSYPGPYEQYF. DNA of the CDR3: TGTGCCAGCAGTTACCCAGGTCCCTACGAGCAGTACTTC. V is TRBV6-2 or TRBV6-3 and J is TRBJ2-7; D not certain. V was trimmed by 2 bases and J by 2 bases, leaving 7 bases between them. There are 13 residues in the CDR3. Germline V gives CDR1 MNHEY, CDR2 SVGEGT.

J is TRBJ2-1 and V is TRBV11-3, with 7 bases matching TRBD2. Germline V gene lookup returns CDR1 SGHNT and CDR2 YENEEA. V shed 7 bases, J shed 0 bases, and the junction held 3 bases outside the gene matches. This CDR3 region has 14 residues. In DNA, the CDR3 is TGTGCCAGCAAGGGCGGGAGCTCCTACAATGAGCAGTTCTTC. Its translation: CASKGGSSYNEQFF.

The V call is TRBV5-1, the J call TRBJ2-7; TRBD2 agrees at 11 bases. The CDR3 consists of 14 residues. The germline gives CDR1 SGHRS, CDR2 YFSETQ. V was clipped by 4 bases and J by 3 bases; unmatched bases: 3. The CDR3 here is CASSTGLAVYEQYF. In nucleotides, the CDR3 is TGCGCCAGCAGCACGGGACTAGCGGTCTACGAGCAGTACTTC.

The CDR3 spells CASSPTSTGGNTIYF. In nucleotides, the CDR3 is TGTGCCAGCTCACCAACGTCGACAGGGGGAAACACCATATATTTT. The chain uses TRBV18 and TRBJ1-3, with TRBD1 matching over 7 bases. The CDR3 extends over 15 amino acids. Losses at the gene ends were 2 bases for V and 4 bases for J; bases not matched to a gene: 5. Per the germline V gene, CDR1 is KGHSH and CDR2 is LQKENI.

This clone was seen once. The junction shows a germline mismatch at one end, possibly a read error. The chain joins TRBV5-1 to TRBJ1-1; TRBD1 is a possible D gene (6 bases). The CDR3 has 16 amino acids. CDR1 SGHRS and CDR2 YFSETQ come from the germline V gene. The DNA for the CDR3 is TGCGCCCGCAGCCGCGAGGTGGGGGGGCTTGGCACTGAAGCTTTCTTT. Translated, it gives CARSREVGGLGTEAFF.

The V call is TRBV3-1 (or the pseudogene TRBV3-2), the J call TRBJ1-3; tentatively, D is TRBD1 (5 bases). CDR3 length: 16 amino acids. The V end lost 3 bases, the J end lost 0 bases, and 12 bases lay between the germline ends. CDR1 is LGHDT, CDR2 YNNKEL, per germline (reference sequence). This CDR3 is CASSQWGLNSGNTIYF. The CDR3 DNA follows: TGTGCCAGCAGCCAGTGGGGACTGAACTCTGGAAACACCATATATTTT.

The V call is TRBV11-3, the J call TRBJ2-3; 9 bases line up with TRBD1. V lost 4 bases and J lost 1; bases outside the gene matches: 3. The germline V gene has CDR1 SGHNT and CDR2 YENEEA. The CDR3 is 15 residues long. CDR3 amino acids: CASSSRTGGTDTQYF. CDR3 coding DNA: TGTGCCAGCAGCTCCCGGACAGGGGGCACAGATACGCAGTATTTT.

The V and J genes are TRBV28 and TRBJ1-3; 10 bases are shared with TRBD1. The CDR3 contains 16 residues. V gave up 3 bases and J gave up 4 bases; unmatched junction bases: 6. Per the germline V gene, CDR1 is MDHEN and CDR2 is SYDVKM. The CDR3 spells CASSFGQGVAGNTIYF. DNA for the CDR3: TGTGCCAGCAGTTTTGGACAGGGGGTGGCGGGAAACACCATATATTTT.

The chain joins TRBV5-1 to TRBJ1-3; D unclear. V gave up 6 bases and J gave up 0 bases, with 7 bases separating them. CDR3 length equals 13 residues. Germline-derived CDR1 and CDR2 are SGHRS and YFSETQ. The CDR3 sequence is CASTNFSGNTIYF. The CDR3 DNA is TGCGCCAGCACCAACTTCTCTGGAAACACCATATATTTT.

V usage is TRBV7-3 and J usage is TRBJ2-7; D might be TRBD2 (5 bases). V lost 6 bases and J lost 7, with 13 bases in between. This CDR3 has 12 amino acids. CDR1 is SGHTA, CDR2 FQGTGA, per germline. The CDR3, as DNA: TGTGCCAGCAGTTCAAATCCGGGGGAGCAGTACTTC. It is translated as CASSSNPGEQYF.

The chain is built from TRBV7-9 and TRBJ2-2, with TRBD2 matching 13 bases. The germline CDR1 and CDR2 sequences are SEHNR and FQNEAQ (reference sequence). The CDR3 extends over 17 amino acids. Unmatched junction bases numbered 8, after V lost 4 bases and J lost 6 bases. CDR3 loop: CASSSNGLAGVAGELFF. The CDR3 region has the DNA TGTGCCAGCAGCTCGAACGGACTAGCGGGAGTCGCCGGGGAGCTGTTTTTT.